Detailed here is one TCR beta chain. The target antigen is unknown. These data originate in a study of T cells in localized non-small cell lung cancer. General study findings and limits: Heterogeneity cannot be ruled out, as sequencing used one tumor region only. T cell clonality was highest in uninvolved adjacent lung, above tumor.

Produced via immunoSEQ multiplex PCR; TCRdb's table is partial and in-frame only. The sample contains about 33,000 clones, roughly 90% of which appear only once. The V gene lost 4 bases and the J gene lost 6 bases, with 18 bases spanning the gap. Germline assignment: CDR1 ENHRY and CDR2 SYGVKD. The CDR3 sequence is 16 residues long. The rearrangement uses TRBV10-3 and TRBJ2-2, with D perhaps given as TRBD1 or TRBD2 (6 bases each). Sequencing used peripheral blood, obtained before any cancer treatment. The receptor comes from a man aged 40 to 69 with stage I lung adenocarcinoma. The CDR3 is CAISVSDPGAAGELFF. CDR3 DNA sequence: TGTGCCATCAGTGTTTCTGACCCGGGGGCCGCCGGGGAGCTGTTTTTT.